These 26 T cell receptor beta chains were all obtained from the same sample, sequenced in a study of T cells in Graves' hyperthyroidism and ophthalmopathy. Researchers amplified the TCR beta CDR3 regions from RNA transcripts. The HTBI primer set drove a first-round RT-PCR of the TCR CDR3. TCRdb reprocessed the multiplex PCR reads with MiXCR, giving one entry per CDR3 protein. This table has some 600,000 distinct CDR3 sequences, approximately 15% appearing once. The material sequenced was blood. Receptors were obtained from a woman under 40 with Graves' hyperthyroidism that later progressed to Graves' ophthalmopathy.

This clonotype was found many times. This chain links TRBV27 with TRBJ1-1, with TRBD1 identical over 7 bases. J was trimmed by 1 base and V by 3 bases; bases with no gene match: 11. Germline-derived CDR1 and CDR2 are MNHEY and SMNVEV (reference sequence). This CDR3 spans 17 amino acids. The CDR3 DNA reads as TGTGCCAGCAGTTTCCTCCTCCAGGGACAGACGAACACTGAAGCTTTCTTT. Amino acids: CASSFLLQGQTNTEAFF.

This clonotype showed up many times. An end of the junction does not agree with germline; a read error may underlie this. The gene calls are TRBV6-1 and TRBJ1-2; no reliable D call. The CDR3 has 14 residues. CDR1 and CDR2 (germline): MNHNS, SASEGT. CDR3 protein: CASSSVGPKYGYTF. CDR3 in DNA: TGTGCCAGTAGTTCCGTCGGCCCTAAATATGGCTACACCTTC.

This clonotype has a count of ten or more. CDR3 DNA sequence: TGTGCCAGCAGCTTAAGGCTAGCGTTAACCTACGAGCAGTACTTC. Translation gives CASSLRLALTYEQYF. This sequence joins TRBV11-2 and TRBJ2-7, with D possibly TRBD2 on 6 matching bases. This CDR3 region has 15 residues. The ends were cut back, 2 bases at V and 2 bases at J, with 13 bases in the middle. Germline CDR1 is SGHAT and CDR2 is FQNNGV.

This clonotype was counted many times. The CDR3 spells CAWSVTESSYEQYF. The CDR3, as DNA: TGTGCCTGGAGTGTAACGGAGAGCTCCTACGAGCAGTACTTC. The chain joins TRBV30 to TRBJ2-7, with D unresolved. Germline V gene sequence: CDR1 GTSNPN, CDR2 SVGIG (reference sequence). The V gene lost 0 bases and the J gene lost 0 bases, with 9 bases spanning the gap. This CDR3 contains 14 residues.

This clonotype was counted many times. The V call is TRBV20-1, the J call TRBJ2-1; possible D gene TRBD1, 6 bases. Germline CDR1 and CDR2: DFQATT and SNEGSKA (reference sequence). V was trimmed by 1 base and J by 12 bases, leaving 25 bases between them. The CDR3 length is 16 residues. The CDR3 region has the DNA TGCAGTGCTAGAGTCCCTAGGGTGGGTAGGGGGTCAGGGCAGTTCTTC. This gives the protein CSARVPRVGRGSGQFF.

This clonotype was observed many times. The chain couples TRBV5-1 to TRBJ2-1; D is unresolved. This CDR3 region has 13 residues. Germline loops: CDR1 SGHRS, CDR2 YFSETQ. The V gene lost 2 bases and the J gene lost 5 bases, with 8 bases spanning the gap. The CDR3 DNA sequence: TGCGCCAGCAGCTTCTCAGACCACAATGAGCAGTTCTTC. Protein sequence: CASSFSDHNEQFF.

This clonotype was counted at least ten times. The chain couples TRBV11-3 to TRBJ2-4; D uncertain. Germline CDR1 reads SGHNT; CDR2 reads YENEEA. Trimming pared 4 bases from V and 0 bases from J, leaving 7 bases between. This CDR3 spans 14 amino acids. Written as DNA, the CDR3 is TGTGCCAGCAGCTCACCAATAGCCAAAAACATTCAGTACTTC. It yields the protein CASSSPIAKNIQYF.

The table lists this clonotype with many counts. For the CDR3, the DNA is TGTGCCAGCAGTTCGGACAGGGTAAATGGTGGCTACACCTTC. Translated: CASSSDRVNGGYTF. The genes are TRBV27 and TRBJ1-2, with 8 bases identical to TRBD1. Unmatched junction bases numbered 8, after V lost 4 bases and J lost 7 bases. CDR3 length: 14 residues. CDR1 MNHEY and CDR2 SMNVEV come from the germline V gene (reference sequence).

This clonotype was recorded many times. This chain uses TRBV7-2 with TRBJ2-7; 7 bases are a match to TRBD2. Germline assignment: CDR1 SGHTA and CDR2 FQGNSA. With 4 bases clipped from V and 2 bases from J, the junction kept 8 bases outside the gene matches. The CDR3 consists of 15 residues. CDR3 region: CASSSLRGGAYEQYF. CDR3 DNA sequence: TGTGCCAGCAGCTCCCTCCGCGGGGGAGCCTACGAGCAGTACTTC. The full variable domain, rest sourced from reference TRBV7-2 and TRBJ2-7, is GAGVSQSPSNKVTEKGKDVELRCDPISGHTALYWYRQSLGQGLEFLIYFQGNSAPDKSGLPSDRFSAERTGGSVSTLTIQRTQQEDSAVYLCASSSLRGGAYEQYFGPGTRLTVT.

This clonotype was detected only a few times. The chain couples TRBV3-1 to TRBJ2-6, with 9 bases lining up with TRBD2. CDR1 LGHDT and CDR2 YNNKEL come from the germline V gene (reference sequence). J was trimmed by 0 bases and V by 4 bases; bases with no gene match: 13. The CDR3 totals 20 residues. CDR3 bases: TGTGCCAGCAGCCTATCAATACCGGGACTAGCTTACTCTGGGGCCAACGTCCTGACTTTC. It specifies CASSLSIPGLAYSGANVLTF.

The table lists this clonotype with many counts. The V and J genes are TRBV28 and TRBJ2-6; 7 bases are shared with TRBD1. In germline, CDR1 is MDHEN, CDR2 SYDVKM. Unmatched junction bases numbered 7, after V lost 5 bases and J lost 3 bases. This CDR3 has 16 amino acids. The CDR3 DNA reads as TGTGCCAGCAGTCTCGGGACAGAGCATGGGGCCAACGTCCTGACTTTC. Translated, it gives CASSLGTEHGANVLTF.

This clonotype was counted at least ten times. CDR3 DNA: TGTGCCAGTACCCCTTGGGAGGGGGCTGGTCAGCCCCAGCATTTT. It encodes CASTPWEGAGQPQHF. V usage is TRBV19 and J usage is TRBJ1-5; TRBD1 aligns across 7 bases. Losses at the gene ends were 7 bases for V and 6 bases for J; bases not matched to a gene: 12. The CDR3 totals 15 residues. In germline, CDR1 is LNHDA, CDR2 SQIVND (reference sequence).

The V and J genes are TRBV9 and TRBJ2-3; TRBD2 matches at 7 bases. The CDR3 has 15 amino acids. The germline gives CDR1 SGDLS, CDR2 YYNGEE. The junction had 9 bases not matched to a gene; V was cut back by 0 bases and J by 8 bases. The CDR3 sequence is CASSVALGLEATQYF. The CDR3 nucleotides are TGTGCCAGCAGCGTAGCTTTAGGACTAGAGGCTACGCAGTATTTT. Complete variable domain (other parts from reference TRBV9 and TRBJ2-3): DSGVTQTPKHLITATGQRVTLRCSPRSGDLSVYWYQQSLDQGLQFLIQYYNGEERAKGNILERFSAQQFPDLHSELNLSSLELGDSALYFCASSVALGLEATQYFGPGTRLTVL.

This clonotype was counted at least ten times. The CDR3 here is CASSSSTGVGEQYF. CDR3 bases: TGTGCCAGCAGCTCCTCGACAGGGGTCGGCGAGCAGTACTTC. The chain is built from TRBV7-9 and TRBJ2-7, with 8 bases fitting TRBD1. V dropped 4 bases and J dropped 6; count of bases not matched to a gene: 8. Germline assignment: CDR1 SEHNR and CDR2 FQNEAQ (reference sequence). The CDR3 loop spans 14 amino acids.

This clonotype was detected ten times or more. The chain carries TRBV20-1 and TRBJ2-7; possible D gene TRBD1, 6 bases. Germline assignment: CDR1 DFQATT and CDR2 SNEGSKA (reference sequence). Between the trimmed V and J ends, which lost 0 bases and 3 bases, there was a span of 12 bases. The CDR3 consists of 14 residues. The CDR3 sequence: CSARDRQVDYEQYF. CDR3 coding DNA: TGCAGTGCTAGAGATAGACAGGTCGACTACGAGCAGTACTTC.

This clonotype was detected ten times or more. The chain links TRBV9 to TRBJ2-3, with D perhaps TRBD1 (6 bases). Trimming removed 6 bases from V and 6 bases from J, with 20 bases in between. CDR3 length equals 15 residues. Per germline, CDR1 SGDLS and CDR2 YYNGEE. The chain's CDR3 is CASNPADSPVDTQYF. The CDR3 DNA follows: TGTGCCAGCAACCCGGCGGACAGTCCTGTGGATACGCAGTATTTT.

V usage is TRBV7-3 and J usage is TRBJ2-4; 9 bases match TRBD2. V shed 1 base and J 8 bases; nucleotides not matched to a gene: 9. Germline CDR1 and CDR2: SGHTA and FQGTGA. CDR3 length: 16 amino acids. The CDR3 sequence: CASSLSPSGNGDIQYF. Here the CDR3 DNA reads TGTGCCAGCAGCTTAAGCCCTAGCGGGAATGGAGACATTCAGTACTTC.

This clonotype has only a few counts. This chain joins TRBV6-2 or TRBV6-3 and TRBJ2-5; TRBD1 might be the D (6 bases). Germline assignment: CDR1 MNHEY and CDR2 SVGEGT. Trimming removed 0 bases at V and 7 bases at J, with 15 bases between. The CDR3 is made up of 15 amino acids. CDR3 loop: CASSYSGQPTGTQYF. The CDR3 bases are TGTGCCAGCAGTTACTCCGGACAGCCGACAGGGACCCAGTACTTC.

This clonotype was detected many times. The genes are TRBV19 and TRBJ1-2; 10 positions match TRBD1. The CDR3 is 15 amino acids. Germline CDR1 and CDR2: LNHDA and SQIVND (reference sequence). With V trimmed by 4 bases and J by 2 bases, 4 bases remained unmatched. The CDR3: CASSTRDRGNYGYTF. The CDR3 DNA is TGTGCCAGTAGTACACGGGACAGGGGAAACTATGGCTACACCTTC.

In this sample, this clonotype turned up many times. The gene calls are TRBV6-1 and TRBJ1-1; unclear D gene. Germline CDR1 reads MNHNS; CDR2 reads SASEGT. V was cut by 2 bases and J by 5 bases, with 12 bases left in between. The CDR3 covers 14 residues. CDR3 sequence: CASSELKPGTEAFF. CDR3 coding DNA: TGTGCCAGCAGTGAACTAAAACCTGGGACTGAAGCTTTCTTT.

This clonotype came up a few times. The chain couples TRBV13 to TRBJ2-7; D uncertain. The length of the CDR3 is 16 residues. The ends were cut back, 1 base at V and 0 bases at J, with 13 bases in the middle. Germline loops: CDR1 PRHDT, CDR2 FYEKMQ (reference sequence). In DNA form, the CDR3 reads TGTGCCAGCAGCTTAGAGTACCTCGCAGGCTCCTACGAGCAGTACTTC. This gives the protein CASSLEYLAGSYEQYF. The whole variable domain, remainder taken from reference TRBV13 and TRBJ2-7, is AAGVIQSPRHLIKEKRETATLKCYPIPRHDTVYWYQQGPGQDPQFLISFYEKMQSDKGSIPDRFSAQQFSDYHSELNMSSLELGDSALYFCASSLEYLAGSYEQYFGPGTRLTVT.

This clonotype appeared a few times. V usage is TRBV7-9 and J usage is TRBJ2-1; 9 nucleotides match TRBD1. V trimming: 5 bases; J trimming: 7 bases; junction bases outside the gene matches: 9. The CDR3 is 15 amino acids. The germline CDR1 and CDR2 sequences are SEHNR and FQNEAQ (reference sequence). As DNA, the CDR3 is TGTGCCAGCAGCCCCAGTCCCGGGACAGGGAATGAGCAGTTCTTC. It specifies CASSPSPGTGNEQFF.

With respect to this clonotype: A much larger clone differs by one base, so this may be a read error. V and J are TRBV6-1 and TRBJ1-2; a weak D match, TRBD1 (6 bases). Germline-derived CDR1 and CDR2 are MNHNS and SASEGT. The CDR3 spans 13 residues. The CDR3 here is CTTLDRTNYGYTF. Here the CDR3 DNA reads TGTACCACCTTAGACAGGACCAACTATGGCTACACCTTC.

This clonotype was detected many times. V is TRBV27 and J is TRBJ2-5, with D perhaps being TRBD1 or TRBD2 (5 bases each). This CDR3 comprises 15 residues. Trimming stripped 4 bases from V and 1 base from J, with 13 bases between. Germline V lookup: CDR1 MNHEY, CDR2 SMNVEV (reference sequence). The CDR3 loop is CASSSRGAGQETQYF. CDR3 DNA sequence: TGTGCCAGCAGTTCCCGGGGCGCAGGCCAAGAGACCCAGTACTTC.

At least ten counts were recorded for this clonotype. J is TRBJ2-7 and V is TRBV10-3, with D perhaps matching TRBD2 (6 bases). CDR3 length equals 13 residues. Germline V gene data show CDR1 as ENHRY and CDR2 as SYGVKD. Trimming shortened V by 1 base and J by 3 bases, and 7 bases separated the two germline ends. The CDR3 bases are TGTGCCATCAGTGAGTGGGGGGACTACGAGCAGTACTTC. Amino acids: CAISEWGDYEQYF.

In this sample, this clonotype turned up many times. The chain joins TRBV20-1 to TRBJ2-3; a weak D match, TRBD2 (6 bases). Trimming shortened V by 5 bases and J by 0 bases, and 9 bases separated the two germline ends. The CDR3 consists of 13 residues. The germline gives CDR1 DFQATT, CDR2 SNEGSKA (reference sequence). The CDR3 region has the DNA TGCAGTGCTGGGGACTGGAGCACAGATACGCAGTATTTT. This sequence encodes CSAGDWSTDTQYF.